The rows below give T cell receptor beta chains drawn from one sample of a study of shared clonotypes between healthy human individuals. Sequencing was performed with immunoSEQ multiplex PCR; in TCRdb, only in-frame clones are kept and a portion is missing. Here the sample spans about 2.4 million clones, more than 85% being singletons. Sequenced sample: naive CD4+ T cells from PBMCs. Receptors originate from a man aged 18-30 years in good health. Some clones in this sample may be carry-over from other donors' samples. The CDR3 runs from the conserved cysteine through the conserved F or W. The D gene is left open where the match is weak. Size is stated for part of the rows, as once, few or many counts, or as a class when the clone is expanded.

j_call d_call clone_size v_call cdr3_nt cdr3_aa
TRBJ1-5 TRBD1 NA TRBV28 TGTGCCAGCAGTTCCCGAGACAGGGTTTCTCAGCCCCAGCATTTT CASSSRDRVSQPQHF
TRBJ1-2 NA once TRBV7-3 TGTGCCAGCAGCCCAACCCCTGGGGCATCCGCGGGCTATGGCTACACCTTC CASSPTPGASAGYGYTF
TRBJ1-2 NA NA TRBV5-4 TGTGCCAGCACTTCCCGGGGGCAGGGGCCGTACTATGGCTACACCTTC CASTSRGQGPYYGYTF
TRBJ1-2 NA NA TRBV28 TGTGCCAGCAGTAAGGGATTACTTTATGGCTACACCTTC CASSKGLLYGYTF
TRBJ1-1 NA NA TRBV5-1 TGCGCCAGTAGCTTAGACATAGGGGGGAACACTGAAGCTTTCTTT CASSLDIGGNTEAFF
TRBJ1-2 NA NA TRBV27 TGTGCCAGCAGCTCAAGGGGGACAAACTATGGCTACACCTTC CASSSRGTNYGYTF
TRBJ2-3 NA NA TRBV18 TGTGCCAGCTCACCGCGGGGGCCTTCGTTAGGAGATACGCAGTATTTT CASSPRGPSLGDTQYF
TRBJ1-1 NA NA TRBV27 TGTGCCAGCAGTAGTCCAGGGGAGCGGTGGACGACTTTCTTT CASSSPGERWTTFF
TRBJ1-2 NA NA TRBV7-9 TGTGCCAGCAGCTTAGTCGGGTTTGACGGCTACACCTTC CASSLVGFDGYTF
TRBJ2-1 TRBD2 NA TRBV6-1 TGTGCCAGCAGATGGACTAGCAACAATGAGCAGTTCTTC CASRWTSNNEQFF
TRBJ2-5 TRBD2 NA TRBV9 TGTGCCAGCAGCGTCGGGACTAGCGGCCAAGAGACCCAGTACTTC CASSVGTSGQETQYF
TRBJ2-3 TRBD2 NA TRBV28 TGTGCCAGCAGTTTTGAGCTTAGCGTTAGCGGGGAGAGCACAGATACGCAGTATTTT CASSFELSVSGESTDTQYF
TRBJ1-3 NA NA TRBV28 TGTGCCAGCAGTTTAAGGGGTACAGCTGGAAACACCATATATTTT CASSLRGTAGNTIYF
TRBJ1-5 NA NA TRBV28 TGTGCCAGCAGCTACGGACCACTCCAGCCCCAGCATTTT CASSYGPLQPQHF
TRBJ2-1 NA NA TRBV5-1 TGCGCCAGCAGCTTGGGGGGGTCAGTCAGCAATGAGCAGTTCTTC CASSLGGSVSNEQFF